This T cell receptor beta chain derives from a study of blood T cells in healthy people across ages. Worth noting for this clonotype: The junction and the germline gene differ at one end; a read error may be behind it.

PCR was performed a second time for about 7 to 12 cycles using a sample-barcoded 5' primer and a J-beta primer mix. One entry per CDR3 protein results from TCRdb running MiXCR on the 5' RACE reads. The sample consists of about 2 million distinct CDR3 sequences, around half of them appearing once. CDR1 and CDR2 (germline): MNHEY, SVGEGT. The CDR3 totals 13 residues. This receptor was obtained from a middle-aged woman in good health. The rearrangement joins TRBV6-2 or TRBV6-3 to TRBJ1-2, with D possibly being TRBD1 (5 bases). The sequenced sample was blood. The CDR3 reads CASKDGGNFGYTF. CDR3 nucleotide sequence: TGTGCCAGCAAAGACGGGGGGAACTTTGGCTACACCTTC.